This section outlines one TCR beta chain sequence together with its context. No antigen is known for it. This specimen belongs to a study of siplizumab effects on memory and regulatory T cells. General observations from the study: The mapping of alloreactive clones to unstimulated subsets covered only a minor fraction of them. Both greater diversity than memory cells and a major contribution to the alloresponse seemed to characterize naive T cells. Among mappable alloreactive CD4+ clones, the Treg-derived fraction averaged 68.8% with siplizumab versus less than 35% in controls.

Germline loops: CDR1 SNHLY, CDR2 FYNNEI. This CDR3 is built from 16 residues. With V trimmed by 6 bases and J by 6 bases, 16 bases remained unmatched. Per sample, the assay covered about 10^5 TCR templates. The data were produced by immunoSEQ multiplex PCR, yet TCRdb's version contains in-frame clones alone and is incomplete. The top ten hold around 0.68% of the sample, which has about 100,000 clones, 90% to 95% seen once. The gene calls are TRBV2 and TRBJ2-7, with 8 bases matching TRBD1. The sequence came from a human donor in good health. Sequenced material: Tregs sorted from blood. CDR3 residues: CASRSPSRQGAVEQYF. In DNA, the CDR3 is TGTGCCAGCAGGTCCCCTAGTAGGCAGGGGGCGGTCGAGCAGTACTTC.